The 26 T cell receptor beta chains reported below all come from one sample, sequenced in a study of T cells in Graves' hyperthyroidism and ophthalmopathy. From RNA transcripts, TCR beta CDR3 regions were amplified. Using the HTBI primer set, a first-round RT-PCR was run on the TCR CDR3. MiXCR, applied by TCRdb to the multiplex PCR reads, yields one record per CDR3 protein. Here the sample spans about 480,000 distinct CDR3 sequences, approximately 25% being singletons. Sequenced material: blood. These receptors all come from a woman in her twenties or thirties with Graves' ophthalmopathy.

This clonotype was detected ten times or more. V is TRBV6-2 or TRBV6-3 and J is TRBJ1-1; D unresolved. The CDR3 extends over 14 amino acids. V lost 5 bases to trimming and J lost 1 base, with 11 bases between them. Germline V gene lookup returns CDR1 MNHEY and CDR2 SVGEGT. The CDR3 reads CASSPLLGNTEAFF. The CDR3 DNA reads as TGTGCCAGCAGTCCTCTCCTAGGGAACACTGAAGCTTTCTTT.

This clonotype came up many times. The rearrangement uses TRBV29-1 and TRBJ1-1, with 10 bases that match TRBD1. This CDR3 is built from 13 residues. Germline V lookup: CDR1 SQVTM, CDR2 ANQGSEA. Trimming took 6 bases from V and 5 from J; bases not matched to a gene: 6. CDR3 residues: CSVWTGGRTEAFF. For the CDR3, the DNA is TGCAGCGTGTGGACAGGGGGTCGGACTGAAGCTTTCTTT.

This clonotype was observed many times. The rearrangement links TRBV30 to TRBJ2-7; D tentatively reads TRBD1 or TRBD2 (6 bases each). Germline CDR1 GTSNPN, CDR2 SVGIG (reference sequence). CDR3 length: 13 amino acids. Deletions cut 2 bases from V and 5 bases from J, with 13 bases between. The CDR3 DNA sequence: TGTGCCTGGAGTTGGGGGGCGTCTAACGAGCAGTACTTC. Translation: CAWSWGASNEQYF. The entire variable domain, with the rest obtained from reference TRBV30 and TRBJ2-7, is as follows: SQTIHQWPATLVQPVGSPLSLECTVEGTSNPNLYWYRQAAGRGLQLLFYSVGIGQISSEVPQNLSASRPQDRQFILSSKKLLLSDSGFYLCAWSWGASNEQYFGPGTRLTVT.

The chain joins TRBV11-1 to TRBJ1-1; D is uncertain. Germline CDR1 SGHAT, CDR2 FQDESV (reference sequence). CDR3 length equals 14 residues. The V end lost 5 bases, the J end lost 5 bases, and 15 bases lay between the germline ends. The CDR3 is CASSNYMGLTEAFF. The CDR3 nucleotides read TGTGCCAGCAGCAATTACATGGGTCTGACTGAAGCTTTCTTT.

This clonotype was recorded a few times. The chain combines TRBV3-1 with TRBJ1-5; tentative D call: TRBD1 (6 bases). This CDR3 contains 15 residues. Trimming removed 2 bases from V and 5 bases from J, with 13 bases in between. From germline, CDR1 is LGHDT and CDR2 YNNKEL (reference sequence). The CDR3 DNA reads as TGTGCCAGCAGCCAAATGGGGGGCCCAGATCAGCCCCAGCATTTT. Encoded protein: CASSQMGGPDQPQHF.

There are many counts of this clonotype. The rearrangement joins TRBV28 to TRBJ1-5, with 9 nucleotides matching TRBD1. Germline-derived CDR1 and CDR2 are MDHEN and SYDVKM. The V segment lost 8 bases and the J segment 4 bases; nucleotides outside the gene matches: 12. The CDR3 consists of 16 residues. CDR3 residues: CASRSGTGFTNQPQHF. The CDR3 DNA reads TGTGCCAGCCGATCCGGGACAGGGTTCACTAATCAGCCCCAGCATTTT.

This clonotype was counted at least ten times. V gene TRBV14 combines with J gene TRBJ1-1, with TRBD1 as a possible D gene (6 bases). From germline, CDR1 is SGHDN and CDR2 FVKESK. V gave up 0 bases and J gave up 3 bases, with 20 bases separating them. The CDR3 is 18 amino acids. The CDR3 DNA sequence: TGTGCCAGCAGCCAAGAGAGTTTTTTCTGGGAGGGGGACACTGAAGCTTTCTTT. Translated, it gives CASSQESFFWEGDTEAFF. The entire variable domain, with the rest obtained from reference TRBV14 and TRBJ1-1, is as follows: EAGVTQFPSHSVIEKGQTVTLRCDPISGHDNLYWYRRVMGKEIKFLLHFVKESKQDESGMPNNRFLAERTGGTYSTLKVQPAELEDSGVYFCASSQESFFWEGDTEAFFGQGTRLTVV.

This clonotype was recorded at least ten times. The gene calls are TRBV4-1 and TRBJ2-7; no clear D gene. Germline assignment: CDR1 MGHRA and CDR2 YSYEKL. This CDR3 region has 14 residues. V lost 4 bases and J lost 5, with 15 bases in between. The CDR3, as DNA: TGCGCCAGCAGCCGGATAAACGAAGTCCACGAGCAGTACTTC. Amino acid sequence: CASSRINEVHEQYF.

This clonotype has just a few counts. This chain connects TRBV20-1 to TRBJ1-5; 8 bases are a match to TRBD1. The CDR3 sequence is 13 residues long. V gave up 4 bases and J gave up 4 bases; unmatched junction bases: 3. Germline CDR1 reads DFQATT; CDR2 reads SNEGSKA (reference sequence). CDR3 sequence (DNA): TGCAGTGCTAAGACAGGGGCTAATCAGCCCCAGCATTTT. Residues: CSAKTGANQPQHF.

This clonotype was counted only a few times. The chain employs TRBV11-2 and TRBJ2-5; D might be TRBD1 or TRBD2, each matching 5 bases. The V and J ends lost 6 bases and 7 bases respectively, with 9 bases between them. Germline V gives CDR1 SGHAT, CDR2 FQNNGV. The CDR3 runs 11 residues. The CDR3 DNA reads TGTGCCAGCAGGGGGCGGGCGACCCAGTACTTC. Protein sequence: CASRGRATQYF.

The chain links TRBV11-1 to TRBJ1-1; D may be TRBD1 (6 bases). The ends were cut back, 5 bases at V and 2 bases at J, with 15 bases in the middle. This CDR3 comprises 15 residues. Germline V CDR1 and CDR2: SGHAT, FQDESV (reference sequence). The CDR3 nucleotides read TGTGCCAGCAGCCTCCCCGGGACAATAAACACTGAAGCTTTCTTT. This sequence encodes CASSLPGTINTEAFF.

This clonotype was observed at least ten times. A read error is possible here, since a much larger clone lies one base away. V and J are TRBV9 and TRBJ1-1; 8 bases map to TRBD1. The CDR3 contains 13 residues. V shed 3 bases, J shed 4 bases, and the junction held 2 bases outside the gene matches. In germline, CDR1 is SGDLS, CDR2 YYNGEE. The CDR3 DNA follows: TGTGCCAGCAGCGAGACAGGGGTCACTGAAGCTTTCTTT. Protein: CASSETGVTEAFF. Filled out from reference TRBV9 and TRBJ1-1, the complete variable domain reads DSGVTQTPKHLITATGQRVTLRCSPRSGDLSVYWYQQSLDQGLQFLIQYYNGEERAKGNILERFSAQQFPDLHSELNLSSLELGDSALYFCASSETGVTEAFFGQGTRLTVV.

In this sample, this clonotype turned up a few times. The genes are TRBV3-1 and TRBJ2-7; no reliable D call. V lost 0 bases, J lost 2 bases, and 11 bases lay in between. The CDR3 totals 15 residues. From germline, CDR1 is LGHDT and CDR2 YNNKEL (reference sequence). The CDR3 sequence is CASSQEGNGPYEQYF. DNA of the CDR3: TGTGCCAGCAGCCAAGAGGGGAACGGACCCTACGAGCAGTACTTC.

As to this clonotype: One end of the junction is discordant with germline, which a read error may explain. The chain recombines TRBV6-5 with TRBJ1-1; D unresolved. Germline V CDR1 and CDR2: MNHEY, SVGAGI. This CDR3 comprises 13 residues. The CDR3 bases are TGTGCCAGCAGTTATACGGTGAACGCTGAAGCTTTCTTT. Its protein product is CASSYTVNAEAFF.

This clonotype showed up many times. CDR3 coding DNA: TGTGCCAGCAGTGGGGCGGACAGCCTCTACGAGCAGTACTTC. It yields the protein CASSGADSLYEQYF. The chain uses TRBV27 and TRBJ2-7, with a tentative D call TRBD1 (6 bases). The CDR3 sequence is 14 residues long. Germline V gives CDR1 MNHEY, CDR2 SMNVEV (reference sequence). V was cut by 5 bases and J by 3 bases, with 14 bases left in between.

This clonotype was observed at least ten times. The chain is built from TRBV19 and TRBJ1-1, with 7 bases matching TRBD1. The CDR3 loop spans 17 amino acids. The V gene end was trimmed by 3 bases and the J gene end by 4 bases; junction bases not matched to a gene: 14. Germline V gene sequence: CDR1 LNHDA, CDR2 SQIVND (reference sequence). For the CDR3, the DNA is TGTGCCAGTAGTATCGGAGGGGGCTACGCGTTGCGCACTGAAGCTTTCTTT. Protein sequence: CASSIGGGYALRTEAFF.

V is TRBV27 and J is TRBJ2-7; 7 bases align to TRBD1. Trimming at V came to 0 bases and at J to 2 bases, leaving 4 bases not matched to a gene. The CDR3 sequence is 15 residues long. Germline lookup yields CDR1 MNHEY and CDR2 SMNVEV (reference sequence). The CDR3 region is CASSLSAGGPYEQYF. CDR3 nucleotide sequence: TGTGCCAGCAGTTTATCGGCAGGGGGTCCCTACGAGCAGTACTTC.

The gene calls are TRBV2 and TRBJ2-5; TRBD2 might be the D (6 bases). CDR3 size: 16 residues. CDR1 SNHLY and CDR2 FYNNEI come from the germline V gene. Trimming took off 8 bases at V and 1 base at J, with 20 bases between the two ends. The CDR3 DNA sequence: TGTGCCAGCTTACTCCCAATAGCGGCTTTCCAAGAGACCCAGTACTTC. Translation: CASLLPIAAFQETQYF. The variable domain in full, completed from reference TRBV2 and TRBJ2-5, reads EPEVTQTPSHQVTQMGQEVILRCVPISNHLYFYWYRQILGQKVEFLVSFYNNEISEKSEIFDDQFSVERPDGSNFTLKIRSTKLEDSAMYFCASLLPIAAFQETQYFGPGTRLLVL.

This clonotype was recorded at least ten times. V usage is TRBV10-1 and J usage is TRBJ2-7, with TRBD1 matching 9 bases. The CDR3 loop spans 14 amino acids. The germline V gene has CDR1 WNHNN and CDR2 SYGVQD (reference sequence). The ends lost 10 bases at V and 2 bases at J; junction bases unmatched: 9. The CDR3 bases are TGCGCCAAAATGGGTGACAGGGGGACCTACGAGCAGTACTTC. This translates into CAKMGDRGTYEQYF.

This clonotype has ten or more counts. This chain uses TRBV3-1 with TRBJ1-2, with D possibly TRBD1 on 6 matching bases. Per the germline V gene, CDR1 is LGHDT and CDR2 is YNNKEL (reference sequence). There are 14 residues in the CDR3. V was clipped by 0 bases and J by 6 bases, with 11 bases between them. CDR3: CASSQDSGANGYTF. CDR3 DNA sequence: TGTGCCAGCAGCCAAGATTCGGGGGCGAATGGCTACACCTTC.

This clonotype was detected only a few times. The rearrangement links TRBV2 to TRBJ1-5; 9 nucleotides align to TRBD1. J lost 7 bases, V lost 6 bases, and 10 bases had no gene match. CDR3 length equals 15 residues. The V gene's germline CDR1 is SNHLY and CDR2 FYNNEI. CDR3 DNA sequence: TGTGCCAGCAGGGCCGGGACAGGGAATAACCAGCCCCAGCATTTT. Amino acids: CASRAGTGNNQPQHF.

V and J are TRBV6-5 and TRBJ1-1; D ambiguous. With 2 bases removed from V and 6 bases from J, the gap between germline ends came to 10 bases. CDR1 MNHEY and CDR2 SVGAGI come from the germline V gene. CDR3 length: 13 amino acids. As DNA, the CDR3 is TGTGCCAGCAGTTACAAGCCCCGGTCTGAAGCTTTCTTT. The encoded protein is CASSYKPRSEAFF.

The V call is TRBV20-1, the J call TRBJ2-5; D gene ambiguous. Germline values: CDR1 DFQATT, CDR2 SNEGSKA (reference sequence). V gave up 6 bases and J gave up 4 bases, with 12 bases separating them. The CDR3 contains 12 residues. The DNA for the CDR3 is TGCAGTGCCAGGAAGACGTCAGAGACCCAGTACTTC. It specifies CSARKTSETQYF.

This clonotype turned up a few times. This chain links TRBV20-1 with TRBJ2-7; D call uncertain. The CDR3 consists of 11 residues. CDR1 and CDR2 (germline): DFQATT, SNEGSKA (reference sequence). The ends were cut back, 5 bases at V and 1 base at J, with 6 bases in the middle. CDR3 nucleotides: TGCAGTGCTGCCGGGTCCTACGAGCAGTACTTC. It encodes CSAAGSYEQYF.

This clonotype has a handful of counts. This chain links TRBV20-1 with TRBJ1-1; no clear D. The germline gives CDR1 DFQATT, CDR2 SNEGSKA (reference sequence). The V end was cut by 3 bases, the J end by 0 bases, with 8 bases between. There are 13 residues in the CDR3. The CDR3 nucleotides are TGCAGTGCTAGGTTTTCCCTGAACACTGAAGCTTTCTTT. This sequence encodes CSARFSLNTEAFF.

This clonotype was detected only a few times. A much larger clone differs by one base, so this may be a read error. The chain uses TRBV30 and TRBJ2-7, with D perhaps being TRBD1 or TRBD2 (5 bases each). The CDR3 runs 15 residues. The germline V gene has CDR1 GTSNPN and CDR2 SVGIG (reference sequence). The CDR3 loop reads CAWSGGRLSSYEQCF. The CDR3 DNA reads TGTGCCTGGAGTGGGGGACGGCTGAGCTCCTACGAGCAGTGCTTC.